This TCR beta chain was captured in a study of blood T cell repertoires in COVID-19. In the study overall: Material from acute and convalescent COVID-19 was sourced from the United States, Italy and Spain. T cells, B-cell-depleted T cells, or PBMCs provided the cDNA or gDNA that served as material.

Produced via immunoSEQ multiplex PCR; TCRdb's table is partial and in-frame only. The repertoire includes fewer than 600,000 clones, approximately 87% of them detected once, and over 1.5% sits in the top ten. This TCR was recovered from a middle-aged woman who had recovered from COVID-19. The sample comprised PBMCs or T cells enriched from blood (not recorded which).

The CDR3 nucleotides read TGTGCCAGCAGTTTCTCGTCGAACACTGAAGCTTTCTTT. Residues: CASSFSSNTEAFF. The chain uses TRBV5-5 and TRBJ1-1; D ambiguous. Germline V gene data show CDR1 as SGHKS and CDR2 as YYEKEE (reference sequence). The CDR3 runs to 13 residues. V lost 5 bases and J 1 base, leaving 9 bases between the germline ends.